Listed here is a single T cell receptor beta chain. Germline CDR1 LNHDA, CDR2 SQIVND (reference sequence). The CDR3 has 15 residues. With 4 bases removed from V and 4 bases from J, the gap between germline ends came to 13 bases. Data came from immunoSEQ multiplex PCR; TCRdb stores just in-frame clones and leaves some out. The data show approximately 710,000 clones, with 90% seen just once and about a third held by the top ten. The data were obtained in a study of shared clonotypes between healthy human individuals. What was sequenced was memory CD8+ T cells from PBMCs. The subset was: CD45RO+ cells pooled with CCR7-negative TemRA cells. The chain combines TRBV19 with TRBJ1-4; tentatively, D is TRBD1 (5 bases). This clonotype was sampled from a man younger than 35 in good health. Some clones in this sample may be carry-over from other donors' samples. This chain's CDR3 is CASSTGLINNEKLFF. CDR3 bases: TGTGCCAGTAGTACGGGACTGATCAATAATGAAAAACTGTTTTTT. The complete variable domain, with remaining parts taken from reference TRBV19 and TRBJ1-4, reads DGGITQSPKYLFRKEGQNVTLSCEQNLNHDAMYWYRQDPGQGLRLIYYSQIVNDFQKGDIAEGYSVSREKKESFPLTVTSAQKNPTAFYLCASSTGLINNEKLFFGSGTQLSVL.